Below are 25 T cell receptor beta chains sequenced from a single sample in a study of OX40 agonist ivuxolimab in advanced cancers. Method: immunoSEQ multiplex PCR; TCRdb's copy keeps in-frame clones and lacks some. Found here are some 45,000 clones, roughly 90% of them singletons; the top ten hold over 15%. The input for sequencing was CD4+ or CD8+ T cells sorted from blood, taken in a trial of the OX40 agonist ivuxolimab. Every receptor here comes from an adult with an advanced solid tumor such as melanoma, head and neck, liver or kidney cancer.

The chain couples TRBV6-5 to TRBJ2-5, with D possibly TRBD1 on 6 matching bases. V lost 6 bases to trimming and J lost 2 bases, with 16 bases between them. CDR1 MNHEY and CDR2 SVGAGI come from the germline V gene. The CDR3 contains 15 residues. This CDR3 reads CASSPGAGEQETQYF. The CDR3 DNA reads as TGTGCCAGCAGCCCAGGCGCAGGGGAGCAAGAGACCCAGTACTTC.

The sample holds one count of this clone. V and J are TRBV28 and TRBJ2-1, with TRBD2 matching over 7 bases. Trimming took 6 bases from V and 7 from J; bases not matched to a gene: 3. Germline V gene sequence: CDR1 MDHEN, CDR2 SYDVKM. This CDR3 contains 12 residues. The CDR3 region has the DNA TGTGCCAGCAGGACTAGCAGAAATGAGCAGTTCTTC. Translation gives CASRTSRNEQFF. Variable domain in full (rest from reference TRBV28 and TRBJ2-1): DVKVTQSSRYLVKRTGEKVFLECVQDMDHENMFWYRQDPGLGLRLIYFSYDVKMKEKGDIPEGYSVSREKKERFSLILESASTNQTSMYLCASRTSRNEQFFGPGTRLTVL.

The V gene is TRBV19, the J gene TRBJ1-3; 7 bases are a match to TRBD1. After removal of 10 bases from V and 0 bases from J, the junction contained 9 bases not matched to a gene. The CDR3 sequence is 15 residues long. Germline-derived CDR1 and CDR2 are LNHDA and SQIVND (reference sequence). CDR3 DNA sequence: TGTGCCACCGTAACGGACAGGAGCTCTGGAAACACCATATATTTT. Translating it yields CATVTDRSSGNTIYF.

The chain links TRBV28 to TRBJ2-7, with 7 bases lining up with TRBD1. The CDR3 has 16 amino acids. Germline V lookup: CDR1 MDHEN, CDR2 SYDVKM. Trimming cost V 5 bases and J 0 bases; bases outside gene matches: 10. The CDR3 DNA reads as TGTGCCAGCAGTCTTCCTCCGGGACAGACCTCCTACGAGCAGTACTTC. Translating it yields CASSLPPGQTSYEQYF.

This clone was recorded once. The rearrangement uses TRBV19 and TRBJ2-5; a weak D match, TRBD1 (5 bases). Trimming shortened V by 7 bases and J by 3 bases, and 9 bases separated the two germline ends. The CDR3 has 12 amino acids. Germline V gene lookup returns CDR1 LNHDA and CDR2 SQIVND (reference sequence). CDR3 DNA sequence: TGTGCCAGTAAAGGGGATAAAGAGACCCAGTACTTC. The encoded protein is CASKGDKETQYF.

The CDR3 protein is CASSLALTSPGNTIYF. The CDR3 DNA reads as TGTGCCAGCAGCTTAGCGCTTACTTCTCCTGGAAACACCATATATTTT. The rearrangement joins TRBV7-9 to TRBJ1-3; D not resolved. The germline V and J ends were trimmed by 0 bases and 2 bases, with 11 bases remaining between them. Germline CDR1 is SEHNR and CDR2 is FQNEAQ (reference sequence). The CDR3 covers 16 residues.

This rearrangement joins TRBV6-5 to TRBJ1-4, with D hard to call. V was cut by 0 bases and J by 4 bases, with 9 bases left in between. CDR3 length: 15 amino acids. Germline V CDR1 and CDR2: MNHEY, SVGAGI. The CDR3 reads CASSYSSFSNEKLFF. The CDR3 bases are TGTGCCAGCAGTTACTCGAGCTTTAGTAATGAAAAACTGTTTTTT.

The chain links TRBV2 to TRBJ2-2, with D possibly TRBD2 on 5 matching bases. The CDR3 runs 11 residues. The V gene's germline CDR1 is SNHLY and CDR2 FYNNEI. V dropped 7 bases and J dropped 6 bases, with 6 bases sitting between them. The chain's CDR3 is CASMRAGELFF. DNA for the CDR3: TGTGCCAGCATGCGGGCCGGGGAGCTGTTTTTT.

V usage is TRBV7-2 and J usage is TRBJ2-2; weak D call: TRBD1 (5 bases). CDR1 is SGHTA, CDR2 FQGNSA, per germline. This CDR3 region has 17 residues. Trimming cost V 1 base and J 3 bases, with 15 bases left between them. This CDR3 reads CASSLGGRTYYTGELFF. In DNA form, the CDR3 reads TGTGCCAGCAGCTTAGGGGGTCGGACATATTACACCGGGGAGCTGTTTTTT.

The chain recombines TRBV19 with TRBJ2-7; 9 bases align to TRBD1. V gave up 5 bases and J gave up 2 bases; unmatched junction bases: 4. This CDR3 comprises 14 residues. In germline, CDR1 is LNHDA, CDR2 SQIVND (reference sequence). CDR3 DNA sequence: TGTGCCAGTAGTTCCGGGACAGGGCCCTACGAGCAGTACTTC. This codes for CASSSGTGPYEQYF. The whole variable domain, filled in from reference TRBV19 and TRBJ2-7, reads DGGITQSPKYLFRKEGQNVTLSCEQNLNHDAMYWYRQDPGQGLRLIYYSQIVNDFQKGDIAEGYSVSREKKESFPLTVTSAQKNPTAFYLCASSSGTGPYEQYFGPGTRLTVT.

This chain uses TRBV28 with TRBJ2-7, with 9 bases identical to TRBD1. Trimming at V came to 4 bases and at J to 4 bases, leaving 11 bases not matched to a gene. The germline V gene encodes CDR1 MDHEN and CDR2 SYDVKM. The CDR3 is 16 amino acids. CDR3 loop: CASSSLYLDRGYEQYF. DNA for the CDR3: TGTGCCAGCAGTTCCCTATACCTTGACAGGGGGTACGAGCAGTACTTC.

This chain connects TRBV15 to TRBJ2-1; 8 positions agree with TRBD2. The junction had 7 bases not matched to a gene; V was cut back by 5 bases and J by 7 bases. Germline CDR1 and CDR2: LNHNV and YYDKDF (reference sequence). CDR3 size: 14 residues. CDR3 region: CATSDGGAWNEQFF. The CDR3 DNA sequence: TGTGCCACCAGCGACGGGGGGGCCTGGAATGAGCAGTTCTTC.

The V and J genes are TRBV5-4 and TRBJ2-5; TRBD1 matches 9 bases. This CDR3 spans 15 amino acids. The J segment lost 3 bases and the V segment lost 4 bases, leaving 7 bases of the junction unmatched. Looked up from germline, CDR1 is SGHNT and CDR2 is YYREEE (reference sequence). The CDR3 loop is CASSPSGDREETQYF. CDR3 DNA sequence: TGTGCCAGCAGCCCCTCCGGGGACAGGGAAGAGACCCAGTACTTC.

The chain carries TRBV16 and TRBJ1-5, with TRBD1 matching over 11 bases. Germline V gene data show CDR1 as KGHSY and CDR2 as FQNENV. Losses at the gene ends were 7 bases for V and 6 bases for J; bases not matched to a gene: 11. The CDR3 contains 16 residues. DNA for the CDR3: TGTGCCAGCACATGGGACAGGGGGGCCGTTGGTCAGCCCCAGCATTTT. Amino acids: CASTWDRGAVGQPQHF.

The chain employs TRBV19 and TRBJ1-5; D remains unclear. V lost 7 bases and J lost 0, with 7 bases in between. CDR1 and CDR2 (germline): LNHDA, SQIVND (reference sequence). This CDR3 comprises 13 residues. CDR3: CASKGYSNQPQHF. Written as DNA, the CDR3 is TGTGCCAGTAAAGGATATAGCAATCAGCCCCAGCATTTT.

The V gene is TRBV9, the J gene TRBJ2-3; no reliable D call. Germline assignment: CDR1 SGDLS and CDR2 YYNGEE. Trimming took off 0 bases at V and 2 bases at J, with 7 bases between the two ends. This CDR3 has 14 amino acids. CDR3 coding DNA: TGTGCCAGCAGCGTAGGAACTAACACAGATACGCAGTATTTT. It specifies CASSVGTNTDTQYF.

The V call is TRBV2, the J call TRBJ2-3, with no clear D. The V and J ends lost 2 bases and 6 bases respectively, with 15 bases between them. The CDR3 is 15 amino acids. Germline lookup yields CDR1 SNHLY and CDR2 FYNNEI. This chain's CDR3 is CASSEWLMHTDTQYF. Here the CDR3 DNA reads TGTGCCAGCAGTGAATGGTTAATGCACACGGATACGCAGTATTTT. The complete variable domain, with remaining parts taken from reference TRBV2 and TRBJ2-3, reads EPEVTQTPSHQVTQMGQEVILRCVPISNHLYFYWYRQILGQKVEFLVSFYNNEISEKSEIFDDQFSVERPDGSNFTLKIRSTKLEDSAMYFCASSEWLMHTDTQYFGPGTRLTVL.

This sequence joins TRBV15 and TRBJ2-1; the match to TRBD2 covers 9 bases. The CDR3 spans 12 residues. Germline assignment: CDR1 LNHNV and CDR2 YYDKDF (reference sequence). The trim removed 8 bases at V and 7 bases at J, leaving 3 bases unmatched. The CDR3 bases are TGTGCCACCGGACTAGCGATTAATGAGCAGTTCTTC. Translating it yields CATGLAINEQFF. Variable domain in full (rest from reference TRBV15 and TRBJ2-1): DAMVIQNPRYQVTQFGKPVTLSCSQTLNHNVMYWYQQKSSQAPKLLFHYYDKDFNNEADTPDNFQSRRPNTSFCFLDIRSPGLGDTAMYLCATGLAINEQFFGPGTRLTVL.

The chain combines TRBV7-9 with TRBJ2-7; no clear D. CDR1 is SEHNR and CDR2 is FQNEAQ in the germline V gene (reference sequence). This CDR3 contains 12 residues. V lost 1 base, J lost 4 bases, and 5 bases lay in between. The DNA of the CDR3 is TGTGCCAGCAGCTTAGGCTCGTACGAGCAGTACTTC. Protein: CASSLGSYEQYF.

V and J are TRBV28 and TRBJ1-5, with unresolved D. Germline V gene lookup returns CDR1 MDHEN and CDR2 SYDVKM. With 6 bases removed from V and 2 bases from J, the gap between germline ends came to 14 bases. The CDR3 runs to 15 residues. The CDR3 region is CASSWEEAGNQPQHF. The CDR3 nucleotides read TGTGCCAGCAGCTGGGAGGAAGCCGGCAATCAGCCCCAGCATTTT.

Written as DNA, the CDR3 is TGTGCCAGCAGCTTCTCGGGGAGGAGGGAGCAGTTCTTC. Translation: CASSFSGRREQFF. V and J are TRBV27 and TRBJ2-1; perhaps TRBD2 as D (6 bases). The CDR3 loop spans 13 amino acids. CDR1 MNHEY and CDR2 SMNVEV come from the germline V gene (reference sequence). V gave up 6 bases and J gave up 10 bases, with 16 bases separating them.

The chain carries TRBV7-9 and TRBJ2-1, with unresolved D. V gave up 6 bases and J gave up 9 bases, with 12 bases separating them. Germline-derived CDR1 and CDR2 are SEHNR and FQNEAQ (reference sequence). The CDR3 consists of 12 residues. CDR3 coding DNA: TGTGCCAGCAGTGGATTGGGTTTTGAGCAGTTCTTC. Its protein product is CASSGLGFEQFF.

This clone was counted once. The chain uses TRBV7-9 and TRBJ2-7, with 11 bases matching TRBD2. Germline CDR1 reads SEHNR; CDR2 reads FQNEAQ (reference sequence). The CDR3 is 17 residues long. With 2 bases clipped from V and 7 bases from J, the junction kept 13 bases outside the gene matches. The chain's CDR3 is CASSLSTSGIRAWEQYF. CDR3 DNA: TGTGCCAGCAGCTTATCGACTAGCGGGATCCGGGCTTGGGAGCAGTACTTC.

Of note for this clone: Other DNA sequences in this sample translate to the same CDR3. The CDR3 sequence: CASSLEDRGTEAFF. CDR3 DNA: TGTGCCAGCAGCTTAGAAGACAGGGGAACTGAAGCTTTCTTT. The chain has TRBV7-9 and TRBJ1-1; 8 bases align to TRBD1. The V segment lost 1 base and the J segment 5 bases; nucleotides outside the gene matches: 3. The V gene's germline CDR1 is SEHNR and CDR2 FQNEAQ (reference sequence). CDR3 size: 14 residues.

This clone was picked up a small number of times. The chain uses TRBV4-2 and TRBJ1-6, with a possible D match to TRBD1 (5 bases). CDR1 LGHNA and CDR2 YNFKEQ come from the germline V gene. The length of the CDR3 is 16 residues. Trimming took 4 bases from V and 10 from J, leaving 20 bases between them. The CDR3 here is CASSPSGASLESPLHF. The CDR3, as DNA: TGTGCCAGCAGCCCTTCCGGGGCCTCCTTGGAGTCACCCCTCCACTTT.